The 12 T cell receptor beta chains reported below all come from one sample, sequenced in a study of monozygotic twins with inflammatory bowel disease. TCRdb reprocessed the 5' RACE reads and reports one entry per CDR3 protein, with no DNA. The sample holds approximately 100,000 distinct CDR3 sequences. Sequencing was carried out using blood. These receptors originate from a human donor with ulcerative colitis or Crohn's disease, or a healthy co-twin of an affected twin (not recorded which).

The V gene is TRBV11-2, the J gene TRBJ2-4; TCRdb outputs TRBD1, but without DNA this stays unchecked. Germline V gene sequence: CDR1 SGHAT, CDR2 FQNNGV. There are 16 residues in the CDR3. This CDR3 reads CASSIGQLLAKNIQYF.

CDR3: CASSLEAGRTTDTQYF. This chain links TRBV7-9 with TRBJ2-3; as DNA is missing, the TRBD1 call by TCRdb cannot be tested. Germline CDR1 and CDR2: SEHNR and FQNEAQ (reference sequence). CDR3 size: 16 residues.

The chain carries TRBV5-1 and TRBJ1-2; TCRdb selects TRBD1, and the lack of DNA leaves this call unchecked. The CDR3 loop spans 15 amino acids. Germline CDR1 is SGHRS and CDR2 is YFSETQ. The CDR3 region is CASSPGTGGLNGYTF.

This chain connects TRBV7-2 to TRBJ2-1; lacking DNA, the TRBD2 call made by TCRdb goes unchecked. Germline CDR1 SGHTA, CDR2 FQGNSA. The CDR3 is made up of 15 amino acids. The CDR3 loop is CASSSLMVMGNEQFF.

V and J are TRBV27 and TRBJ2-7. There are 12 residues in the CDR3. Looked up from germline, CDR1 is MNHEY and CDR2 is SMNVEV (reference sequence). The CDR3 sequence: CASSSRNSVQYF.

This chain links TRBV12-3 or TRBV12-4 with TRBJ2-2. The CDR3 runs 12 residues. The CDR3 sequence is CASRLNTGELFF.

The J gene is TRBJ2-2, the V gene TRBV11-3; with no DNA, the TCRdb D assignment of TRBD2 cannot be verified. Germline V CDR1 and CDR2: SGHNT, YENEEA. The CDR3 extends over 13 amino acids. The CDR3 spells CASSPVTSGELFF. Supplemented by reference TRBV11-3 and TRBJ2-2, the full variable domain reads EAGVVQSPRYKIIEKKQPVAFWCNPISGHNTLYWYLQNLGQGPELLIRYENEEAVDDSQLPKDRFSAERLKGVDSTLKIQPAELGDSAVYLCASSPVTSGELFFGEGSRLTVL.

The chain joins TRBV27 to TRBJ2-2; the D gene TCRdb calls, TRBD1, cannot be checked with no DNA. Germline V CDR1 and CDR2: MNHEY, SMNVEV (reference sequence). There are 13 residues in the CDR3. CDR3 protein: CASQIGGTGELFF.

The V call is TRBV5-1, the J call TRBJ2-1; as DNA is missing, the TRBD2 call by TCRdb cannot be tested. The CDR3 contains 13 residues. Germline CDR1 is SGHRS and CDR2 is YFSETQ. CDR3 region: CASSSTIAGAPFF.

V and J are TRBV27 and TRBJ2-7; the D call of TRBD1 rests on TCRdb alone, since no DNA is present to check it. This CDR3 is 13 amino acids long. Germline CDR1 reads MNHEY; CDR2 reads SMNVEV (reference sequence). Here the CDR3 reads CASSGTGSYEQYF.

This chain joins TRBV13 and TRBJ2-3; without DNA, the TCRdb call of TRBD2 cannot be checked. From germline, CDR1 is PRHDT and CDR2 FYEKMQ (reference sequence). CDR3 length equals 22 residues. CDR3: CASSLGSASPPPLAGLTDTQYF.

V usage is TRBV20-1 and J usage is TRBJ1-3; lacking DNA, the TRBD1 call made by TCRdb goes unchecked. From germline, CDR1 is DFQATT and CDR2 SNEGSKA (reference sequence). CDR3 length: 14 residues. The CDR3 loop is CSATPGGRGNTIYF.